Listed below are T cell receptor beta chains from one sample, sequenced in a study of blood T cell repertoires in COVID-19. Method: immunoSEQ multiplex PCR; TCRdb's copy keeps in-frame clones and lacks some. The sample shows 200,000 or so clones, approximately 80% of them seen only once. Sequencing was performed on PBMCs or T cells enriched from blood (not recorded which). These receptors were obtained from a man aged 55 to 70 who had recovered from COVID-19. Each CDR3 is given with its conserved first and last residue. The D gene is left open where the match is weak. Not every row has a clone size; where given, it reads once, few, many or a size class.

cdr3_nt	cdr3_aa	d_call	clone_size	v_call	j_call
TGTGCCAGCAGCTGGGGGGCGGGGGCCTACGAGCAGTACTTC	CASSWGAGAYEQYF	NA	NA	TRBV7-8	TRBJ2-7
TGTGCCAGTAGTATTACGAGATGGAGCACCGGGGAGCTGTTTTTT	CASSITRWSTGELFF	NA	NA	TRBV19	TRBJ2-2
TGTGCCACCAGTGACACCGGGACAGGATATGGCTACACCTTC	CATSDTGTGYGYTF	TRBD1	NA	TRBV24-1	TRBJ1-2
TGCGCCAGCAGCCAAGATTTCAGGGTCAACTCCTACGAGCAGTACTTC	CASSQDFRVNSYEQYF	NA	NA	TRBV4-1	TRBJ2-7
TGTGCCAGCTCGACTCAGGGTGGAACTAATGAAAAACTGTTTTTT	CASSTQGGTNEKLFF	NA	NA	TRBV18	TRBJ1-4
TGTGCCAGCAGCCAAGATTCAGGAATTGATTCACCCCTCCACTTT	CASSQDSGIDSPLHF	NA	NA	TRBV4-2	TRBJ1-6
TGTGCCAGCAGCCCCGAGCGGGGGGAAGAGACCCAGTACTTC	CASSPERGEETQYF	TRBD2	NA	TRBV4-2	TRBJ2-5
TGTGCCAGCAGCTCCGGGACAGTAAACACCATATATTTT	CASSSGTVNTIYF	TRBD1	NA	TRBV7-2	TRBJ1-3
TGTGCCAGCAGTGAGTGGGGAGACTATGGCTACACCTTC	CASSEWGDYGYTF	NA	NA	TRBV25-1	TRBJ1-2
TGTGCCAGCAGTGAATTGGGACAGGGGGCCGAGCAGTACTTC	CASSELGQGAEQYF	TRBD1	NA	TRBV25-1	TRBJ2-7
TGTGCCAGCATGGGCCAGGGGTTCACTAATGAAAAACTGTTTTTT	CASMGQGFTNEKLFF	NA	NA	TRBV6-5	TRBJ1-4
TGTGCCAGCAGTTACTCGTTAGGACAGGGGGCACGGATTCAGTACTTC	CASSYSLGQGARIQYF	TRBD1	NA	TRBV6-5	TRBJ2-4
TGCAGTGCTAGTCCCAGGGGGTCGGGTGAAGCTTTCTTT	CSASPRGSGEAFF	TRBD1	once	TRBV20-1	TRBJ1-1
TGTGCCAGCAGCGCAGGACAGGGAGTGAACACTGAAGCTTTCTTT	CASSAGQGVNTEAFF	TRBD1	NA	TRBV7-3	TRBJ1-1
TGTGCCAGTAGTTTCCAGGGGTCCTATGGCTACACCTTC	CASSFQGSYGYTF	NA	NA	TRBV19	TRBJ1-2